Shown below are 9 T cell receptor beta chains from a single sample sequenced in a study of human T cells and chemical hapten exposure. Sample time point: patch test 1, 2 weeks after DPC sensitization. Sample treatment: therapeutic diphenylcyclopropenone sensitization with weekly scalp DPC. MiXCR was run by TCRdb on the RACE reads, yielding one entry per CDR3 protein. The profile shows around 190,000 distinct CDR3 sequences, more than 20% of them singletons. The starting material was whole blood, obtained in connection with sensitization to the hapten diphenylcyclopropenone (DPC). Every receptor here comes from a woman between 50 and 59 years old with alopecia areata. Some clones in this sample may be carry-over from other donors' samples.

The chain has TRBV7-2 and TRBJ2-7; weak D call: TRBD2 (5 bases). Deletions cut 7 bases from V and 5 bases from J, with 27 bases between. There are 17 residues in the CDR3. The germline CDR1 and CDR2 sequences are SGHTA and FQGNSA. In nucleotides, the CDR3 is TGTGCCAGCACCAAGGGAGATGGGTTACGCTATCCTCACGAGCAGTACTTC. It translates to CASTKGDGLRYPHEQYF. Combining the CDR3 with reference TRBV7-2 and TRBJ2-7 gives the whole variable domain GAGVSQSPSNKVTEKGKDVELRCDPISGHTALYWYRQSLGQGLEFLIYFQGNSAPDKSGLPSDRFSAERTGGSVSTLTIQRTQQEDSAVYLCASTKGDGLRYPHEQYFGPGTRLTVT.

CDR3 coding DNA: TGTGCCAGCAGTTGGGCTAGCGGGGGTTACAATGAGCAGTTCTTC. It yields the protein CASSWASGGYNEQFF. The chain combines TRBV27 with TRBJ2-1; 10 bases are shared with TRBD2. The CDR3 has 15 residues. Germline trimming cut 4 bases from V and 4 bases from J; bases unmatched to any gene: 4. In germline, CDR1 is MNHEY, CDR2 SMNVEV (reference sequence).

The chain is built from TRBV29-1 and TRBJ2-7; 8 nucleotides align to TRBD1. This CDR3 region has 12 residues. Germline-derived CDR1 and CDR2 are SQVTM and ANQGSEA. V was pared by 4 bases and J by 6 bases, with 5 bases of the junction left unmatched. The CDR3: CSVGTGYGEQYF. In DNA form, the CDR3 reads TGCAGCGTTGGGACAGGGTATGGCGAGCAGTACTTC.

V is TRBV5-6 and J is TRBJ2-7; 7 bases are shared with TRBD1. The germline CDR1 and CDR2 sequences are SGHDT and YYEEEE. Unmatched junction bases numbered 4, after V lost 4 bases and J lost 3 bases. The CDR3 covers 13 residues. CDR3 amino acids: CASSPTGFYEQYF. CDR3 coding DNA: TGTGCCAGCAGCCCGACAGGGTTCTACGAGCAGTACTTC.

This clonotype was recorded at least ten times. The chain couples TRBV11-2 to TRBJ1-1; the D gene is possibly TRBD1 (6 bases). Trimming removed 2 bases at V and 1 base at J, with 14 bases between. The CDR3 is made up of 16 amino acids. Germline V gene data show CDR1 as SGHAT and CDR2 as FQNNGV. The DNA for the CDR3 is TGTGCCAGCAGCTTATTGGGGGCTACTCCGAACACTGAAGCTTTCTTT. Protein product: CASSLLGATPNTEAFF.

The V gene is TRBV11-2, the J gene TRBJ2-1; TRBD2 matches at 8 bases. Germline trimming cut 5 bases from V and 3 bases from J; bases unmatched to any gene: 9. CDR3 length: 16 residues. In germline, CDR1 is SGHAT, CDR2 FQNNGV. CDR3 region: CASSKKSGGYYNEQFF. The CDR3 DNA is TGTGCCAGCAGCAAAAAGAGCGGGGGCTACTACAATGAGCAGTTCTTC.

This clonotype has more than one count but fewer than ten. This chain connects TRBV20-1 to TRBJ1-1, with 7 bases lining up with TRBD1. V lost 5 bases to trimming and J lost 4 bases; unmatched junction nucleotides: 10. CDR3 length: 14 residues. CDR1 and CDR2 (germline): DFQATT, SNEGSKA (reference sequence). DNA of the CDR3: TGCAGTGCTCATCCAGGGGGGAAGATCACTGAAGCTTTCTTT. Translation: CSAHPGGKITEAFF.

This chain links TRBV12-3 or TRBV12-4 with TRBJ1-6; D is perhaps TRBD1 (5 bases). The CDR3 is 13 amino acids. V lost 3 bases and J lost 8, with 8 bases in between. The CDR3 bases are TGTGCCAGCAGTTTGGCAGGGCATTCACCCCTCCACTTT. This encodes CASSLAGHSPLHF.

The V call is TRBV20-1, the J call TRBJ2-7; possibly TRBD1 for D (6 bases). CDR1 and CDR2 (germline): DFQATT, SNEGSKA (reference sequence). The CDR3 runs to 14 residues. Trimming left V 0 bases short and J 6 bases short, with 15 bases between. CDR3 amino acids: CSARDPGTGLEQYF. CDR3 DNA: TGCAGTGCTAGAGACCCTGGAACAGGGCTCGAGCAGTACTTC.